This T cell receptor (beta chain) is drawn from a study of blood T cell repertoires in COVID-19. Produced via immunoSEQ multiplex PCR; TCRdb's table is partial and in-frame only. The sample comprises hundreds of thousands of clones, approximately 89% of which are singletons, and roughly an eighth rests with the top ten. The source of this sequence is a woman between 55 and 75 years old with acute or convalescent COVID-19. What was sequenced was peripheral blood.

The CDR3 DNA is TGTGCCAGCAGCTTATCAGGGGGCCTATCTAGGGGCACTGAAGCTTTCTTT. It specifies CASSLSGGLSRGTEAFF. The V call is TRBV7-9, the J call TRBJ1-1; TRBD1 aligns across 8 bases. The trim removed 2 bases at V and 4 bases at J, leaving 12 bases unmatched. This CDR3 region has 17 residues. In germline, CDR1 is SEHNR, CDR2 FQNEAQ (reference sequence).